The next 28 T cell receptor beta chains were all read from a single sample in a study of long-term antiretroviral therapy in people with HIV. Version v3.0 of the immunoSEQ assay was performed at survey level. The assay was immunoSEQ multiplex PCR, and TCRdb's table has in-frame clones only and misses some. The sample comprises roughly 14,000 clones, 80% to 90% of which are singletons, and roughly 14% rests with the top ten. Material: unsorted PBMCs, obtained more than 2.2 years before starting antiretroviral therapy. These TCRs come from a woman between 25 and 40 years old with HIV.

The V gene is TRBV6-5, the J gene TRBJ1-2; TRBD1 matches 7 bases. The CDR3 runs 13 residues. Germline assignment: CDR1 MNHEY and CDR2 SVGAGI. Trimming at V came to 7 bases and at J to 4 bases, leaving 6 bases not matched to a gene. CDR3 protein: CASTPGQIYGYTF. CDR3 in DNA: TGTGCCAGCACCCCGGGACAGATCTATGGCTACACCTTC.

The rearrangement joins TRBV6-4 to TRBJ2-2; 11 bases align to TRBD1. The ends lost 0 bases at V and 4 bases at J; junction bases unmatched: 7. Germline loops: CDR1 MRHNA, CDR2 SNTAGT. The CDR3 has 18 amino acids. CDR3 sequence (DNA): TGTGCCAGCAGTGACTCGACTTGGGGACAGGGGGGCACCGGGGAGCTGTTTTTT. Translation gives CASSDSTWGQGGTGELFF.

V usage is TRBV28 and J usage is TRBJ2-3, with D maybe TRBD2 (6 bases). The V gene lost 6 bases and the J gene lost 0 bases, with 10 bases spanning the gap. This CDR3 spans 14 amino acids. CDR1 is MDHEN, CDR2 SYDVKM, per germline. The CDR3 DNA sequence: TGTGCCAGCAGGGGGGAGGTGAGCACAGATACGCAGTATTTT. Its protein is CASRGEVSTDTQYF.

The chain joins TRBV5-5 to TRBJ2-5; D not resolved. Germline CDR1 SGHKS, CDR2 YYEKEE (reference sequence). V lost 1 base to trimming and J lost 2 bases, with 6 bases between them. The CDR3 contains 13 residues. DNA of the CDR3: TGTGCCAGCAGCTTGACTCCTCAAGAGACCCAGTACTTC. This encodes CASSLTPQETQYF.

The CDR3 loop reads CASSARQGAGTDTQYF. The CDR3 DNA is TGTGCCAGCAGCGCTAGACAGGGGGCGGGCACAGATACGCAGTATTTT. This chain connects TRBV9 to TRBJ2-3; 10 bases fit TRBD1. Per the germline V gene, CDR1 is SGDLS and CDR2 is YYNGEE. CDR3 length: 16 residues. The trim removed 3 bases at V and 1 base at J, leaving 5 bases unmatched.

The chain links TRBV30 to TRBJ1-5; a possible D gene is TRBD1 (6 bases). The CDR3 runs 14 residues. The V end was cut by 1 base, the J end by 4 bases, with 11 bases between. Looked up from germline, CDR1 is GTSNPN and CDR2 is SVGIG (reference sequence). The chain's CDR3 is CAWSAVQGNQPQHF. DNA for the CDR3: TGTGCCTGGAGTGCCGTACAGGGAAATCAGCCCCAGCATTTT.

The rearrangement joins TRBV18 to TRBJ1-5, with D hard to call. V lost 3 bases and J 0 bases, leaving 12 bases between the germline ends. This CDR3 is built from 16 residues. Germline V gene data show CDR1 as KGHSH and CDR2 as LQKENI. This CDR3 reads CASSPYPGDSNQPQHF. DNA of the CDR3: TGTGCCAGCTCACCCTACCCCGGGGATAGCAATCAGCCCCAGCATTTT.

The genes are TRBV7-9 and TRBJ1-2; 7 bases align to TRBD1. The CDR3 spans 17 residues. Germline V gene data show CDR1 as SEHNR and CDR2 as FQNEAQ (reference sequence). The junction had 12 bases not matched to a gene; V was cut back by 5 bases and J by 0 bases. The CDR3: CASSVDRDSVSNYGYTF. The CDR3, as DNA: TGTGCCAGCAGCGTAGACCGGGACAGCGTATCTAACTATGGCTACACCTTC.

This chain connects TRBV5-6 to TRBJ2-5, with TRBD1 identical over 9 bases. V lost 2 bases and J lost 4; bases outside the gene matches: 12. This CDR3 comprises 17 residues. The germline gives CDR1 SGHDT, CDR2 YYEEEE. The CDR3 reads CASSLTWTGVVRETQYF. The CDR3 nucleotides read TGTGCCAGCAGCTTAACTTGGACAGGGGTCGTGAGAGAGACCCAGTACTTC.

J is TRBJ2-7 and V is TRBV4-3; TRBD2 is a possible D gene (7 bases). The germline gives CDR1 LGHNA, CDR2 YSLEER. This CDR3 is 16 amino acids long. Between the trimmed V and J ends, which lost 4 bases and 0 bases, there was a span of 16 bases. As DNA, the CDR3 is TGCGCCAGCAGCCCGCGAGTTGCGGGGGCCTCCTACGAGCAGTACTTC. This encodes CASSPRVAGASYEQYF.

The chain uses TRBV9 and TRBJ1-4; TRBD1 matches 7 bases. This CDR3 comprises 15 residues. Germline assignment: CDR1 SGDLS and CDR2 YYNGEE. Trimming at V came to 0 bases and at J to 8 bases, leaving 7 bases not matched to a gene. The CDR3, as DNA: TGTGCCAGCAGCGTAGGTGGCAGGGGGGACGAAAAACTGTTTTTT. It is translated as CASSVGGRGDEKLFF.

The chain has TRBV14 and TRBJ1-2, with a weak D call TRBD1 (5 bases). V was pared by 3 bases and J by 0 bases, with 26 bases between. The CDR3 consists of 20 residues. Per germline, CDR1 SGHDN and CDR2 FVKESK. In nucleotides, the CDR3 is TGTGCCAGCAGCCATCGCATCTCCGGGACTAACTCCCCAACTAACTATGGCTACACCTTC. Amino acids: CASSHRISGTNSPTNYGYTF. The entire variable domain, with the rest obtained from reference TRBV14 and TRBJ1-2, is as follows: EAGVTQFPSHSVIEKGQTVTLRCDPISGHDNLYWYRRVMGKEIKFLLHFVKESKQDESGMPNNRFLAERTGGTYSTLKVQPAELEDSGVYFCASSHRISGTNSPTNYGYTFGSGTRLTVV.

The V call is TRBV7-7, the J call TRBJ2-1; tentatively, D is TRBD2 (6 bases). Trimming stripped 5 bases from V and 5 bases from J, with 13 bases between. The CDR3 is made up of 14 amino acids. Germline V gives CDR1 SSHAT, CDR2 FNYEAQ (reference sequence). In DNA form, the CDR3 reads TGTGCCAGCAGCCCAGAGGAGGGACACAATGAGCAGTTCTTC. Translated, it gives CASSPEEGHNEQFF.

The chain's CDR3 is CASSYQEVTDTQYF. The CDR3 DNA is TGTGCCAGCAGTTACCAGGAGGTCACAGATACGCAGTATTTT. V is TRBV6-5 and J is TRBJ2-3; the D gene is possibly TRBD2 (5 bases). Germline loops: CDR1 MNHEY, CDR2 SVGAGI. V lost 2 bases, J lost 2 bases, and 8 bases lay in between. CDR3 size: 14 residues.

The V and J genes are TRBV27 and TRBJ2-7; 9 nucleotides align to TRBD1. The germline gives CDR1 MNHEY, CDR2 SMNVEV (reference sequence). V shed 2 bases, J shed 3 bases, and the junction held 2 bases outside the gene matches. CDR3 length: 14 amino acids. The CDR3 region is CASSLKGQGYEQYF. As DNA, the CDR3 is TGTGCCAGCAGTTTAAAGGGACAGGGCTACGAGCAGTACTTC.

The chain links TRBV5-4 to TRBJ1-2; 7 bases match TRBD1. The CDR3 runs to 15 residues. CDR1 is SGHNT and CDR2 is YYREEE in the germline V gene (reference sequence). Trimming removed 4 bases from V and 1 base from J; junction bases left unmatched: 7. The DNA of the CDR3 is TGTGCCAGCAGCACTCGGACAGGAGTTAACTATGGCTACACCTTC. This encodes CASSTRTGVNYGYTF.

J is TRBJ2-5 and V is TRBV30; D might be TRBD2 (6 bases). Germline values: CDR1 GTSNPN, CDR2 SVGIG (reference sequence). V was shortened by 0 bases and J by 1 base, with 15 bases between the two germline ends. This CDR3 has 16 residues. CDR3 coding DNA: TGTGCCTGGAGTGTATGGGTCAGGGAGGCCCAAGAGACCCAGTACTTC. As protein: CAWSVWVREAQETQYF. Complete variable domain (other parts from reference TRBV30 and TRBJ2-5): SQTIHQWPATLVQPVGSPLSLECTVEGTSNPNLYWYRQAAGRGLQLLFYSVGIGQISSEVPQNLSASRPQDRQFILSSKKLLLSDSGFYLCAWSVWVREAQETQYFGPGTRLLVL.

The chain links TRBV4-3 to TRBJ1-2; D is uncertain. The CDR3 contains 14 residues. CDR1 and CDR2 (germline): LGHNA, YSLEER. Between the trimmed V and J ends, which lost 4 bases and 7 bases, there was a span of 16 bases. DNA for the CDR3: TGCGCCAGCAGCCCGAAAATTTCGGGTAGTGGCTACACCTTC. Amino acids: CASSPKISGSGYTF.

With respect to this clone: Lacking the conserved final phenylalanine or tryptophan, this CDR3 likely reflects a read error. The limits of the CDR3 on the DNA are not certain, so only TCRdb's listed CDR3 is given. The J gene is TRBJ2-7, the V gene TRBV7-9; the DNA was not compared with TRBD1, the D call given in the table. CDR1 is SEHNR and CDR2 is FQNEAQ in the germline V gene (reference sequence). With termini counted, the CDR3 has 12 amino acids. The CDR3 protein is CASSLYGQGLWS.

This clone has only one observation. The chain links TRBV4-2 to TRBJ2-5, with D possibly TRBD2 on 6 matching bases. Per the germline V gene, CDR1 is LGHNA and CDR2 is YNFKEQ. Between the trimmed V and J ends, which lost 1 base and 3 bases, there was a span of 9 bases. The CDR3 is 14 amino acids. CDR3 region: CASSQGSGEETQYF. In DNA form, the CDR3 reads TGTGCCAGCAGCCAAGGGTCGGGGGAAGAGACCCAGTACTTC.

J is TRBJ2-7 and V is TRBV7-2; TRBD2 matches at 12 bases. There are 18 residues in the CDR3. V dropped 2 bases and J dropped 3; count of bases not matched to a gene: 11. Germline V gene lookup returns CDR1 SGHTA and CDR2 FQGNSA. CDR3 sequence reads: CASSLLAGGSLNNYEQYF. DNA of the CDR3: TGTGCCAGCAGCTTACTAGCGGGGGGGTCTCTGAACAACTACGAGCAGTACTTC.

The chain has TRBV29-1 and TRBJ1-1; D is undetermined. Between the trimmed V and J ends, which lost 2 bases and 4 bases, there was a span of 14 bases. From germline, CDR1 is SQVTM and CDR2 ANQGSEA. The CDR3 length is 14 residues. The CDR3 loop is CSVESPSRPTEAFF. Here the CDR3 DNA reads TGCAGCGTTGAATCCCCCTCCCGGCCCACTGAAGCTTTCTTT.

V usage is TRBV27 and J usage is TRBJ2-3; weak D call: TRBD2 (6 bases). CDR1 is MNHEY and CDR2 is SMNVEV in the germline V gene (reference sequence). This CDR3 contains 14 residues. V gave up 4 bases and J gave up 0 bases, with 8 bases separating them. The DNA of the CDR3 is TGTGCCAGCAGTTGGGCGGGGAGCACAGATACGCAGTATTTT. Residues: CASSWAGSTDTQYF.

The chain couples TRBV5-1 to TRBJ2-3; D ambiguous. This CDR3 contains 16 residues. CDR1 is SGHRS and CDR2 is YFSETQ in the germline V gene. Trimming shortened V by 0 bases and J by 0 bases, and 11 bases separated the two germline ends. The CDR3 bases are TGCGCCAGCAGCTTGGCCACGGATCCAAGCACAGATACGCAGTATTTT. Encoded protein: CASSLATDPSTDTQYF.

This chain's CDR3 is CASSHRDRGFSGANVLTF. The CDR3 coding sequence is TGTGCCAGCAGTCACCGGGACAGGGGTTTCTCCGGGGCCAACGTCCTGACTTTC. The chain is built from TRBV9 and TRBJ2-6; 10 positions match TRBD1. The CDR3 is 18 amino acids. V lost 5 bases to trimming and J lost 4 bases; unmatched junction nucleotides: 12. Germline loops: CDR1 SGDLS, CDR2 YYNGEE.

A single count supports this clone. The chain uses TRBV2 and TRBJ2-3, with D perhaps matching TRBD1 (6 bases). The CDR3 loop spans 14 amino acids. Germline V CDR1 and CDR2: SNHLY, FYNNEI. With 5 bases removed from V and 5 bases from J, the gap between germline ends came to 14 bases. For the CDR3, the DNA is TGTGCCAGCAGTTCTCGGACAGTAAAAGATACGCAGTATTTT. Amino acid sequence: CASSSRTVKDTQYF.

This chain joins TRBV6-5 and TRBJ1-4; D remains unclear. CDR3 length: 12 amino acids. V shed 5 bases and J shed 7 bases, with 8 bases lying between them. Germline V gene data show CDR1 as MNHEY and CDR2 as SVGAGI. The CDR3 region has the DNA TGTGCCAGCAGTACCGGACGTGAAAAACTGTTTTTT. Translation gives CASSTGREKLFF.

A few counts support this clone. This chain joins TRBV5-1 and TRBJ1-2; 8 bases are a match to TRBD1. CDR1 SGHRS and CDR2 YFSETQ come from the germline V gene. The CDR3 loop spans 15 amino acids. V gave up 5 bases and J gave up 1 base; unmatched junction bases: 7. CDR3 in amino acids: CASRETGGGNYGYTF. For the CDR3, the DNA is TGCGCCAGCAGAGAAACAGGGGGGGGTAACTATGGCTACACCTTC.